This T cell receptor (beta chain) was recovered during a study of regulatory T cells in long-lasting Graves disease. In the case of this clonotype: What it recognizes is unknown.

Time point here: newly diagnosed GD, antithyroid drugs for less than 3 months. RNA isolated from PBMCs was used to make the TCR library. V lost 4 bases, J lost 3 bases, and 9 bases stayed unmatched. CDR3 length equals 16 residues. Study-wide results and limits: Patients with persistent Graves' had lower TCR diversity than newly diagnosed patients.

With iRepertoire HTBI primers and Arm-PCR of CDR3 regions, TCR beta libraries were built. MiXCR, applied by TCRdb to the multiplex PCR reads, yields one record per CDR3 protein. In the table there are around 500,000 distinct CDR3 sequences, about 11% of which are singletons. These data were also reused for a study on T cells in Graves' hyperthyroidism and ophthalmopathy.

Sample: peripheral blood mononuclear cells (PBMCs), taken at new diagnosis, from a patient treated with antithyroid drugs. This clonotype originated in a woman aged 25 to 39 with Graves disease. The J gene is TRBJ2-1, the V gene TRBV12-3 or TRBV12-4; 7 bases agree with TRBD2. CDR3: CASSSLQGGVYNEQFF. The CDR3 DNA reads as TGTGCCAGCAGTTCCCTCCAGGGAGGGGTCTACAATGAGCAGTTCTTC.